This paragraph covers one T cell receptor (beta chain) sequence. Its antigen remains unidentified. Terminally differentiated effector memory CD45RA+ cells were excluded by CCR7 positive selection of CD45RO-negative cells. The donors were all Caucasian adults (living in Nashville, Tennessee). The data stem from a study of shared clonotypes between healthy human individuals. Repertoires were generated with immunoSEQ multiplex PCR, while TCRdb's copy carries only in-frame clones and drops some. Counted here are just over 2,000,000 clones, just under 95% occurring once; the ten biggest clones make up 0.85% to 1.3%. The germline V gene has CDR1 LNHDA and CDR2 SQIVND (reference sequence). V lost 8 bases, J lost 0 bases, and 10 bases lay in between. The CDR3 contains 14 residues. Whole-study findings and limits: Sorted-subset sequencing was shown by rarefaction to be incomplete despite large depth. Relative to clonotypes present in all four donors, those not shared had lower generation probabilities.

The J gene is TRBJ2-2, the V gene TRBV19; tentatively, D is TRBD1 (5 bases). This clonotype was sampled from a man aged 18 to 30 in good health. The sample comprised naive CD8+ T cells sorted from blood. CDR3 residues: CASSGSPNTGELFF. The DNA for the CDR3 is TGTGCCAGTTCAGGGTCTCCGAACACCGGGGAGCTGTTTTTT.